The 3 T cell receptor beta chains in this list originate from one sample, sequenced in a study of shared clonotypes between healthy human individuals. Terminally differentiated effector memory CD45RA+ cells were excluded from the naive CD8 cells, which were CD45RO-negative and positively selected for CCR7. Using immunoSEQ multiplex PCR, the repertoire was profiled, and TCRdb retains in-frame clones only, with some absent. The sample carries 2 million or so clones, approximately 95% recorded once. Sequenced input: naive CD8+ T cells sorted from blood. The receptor source for this set is a man between 18 and 35 years old in good health.

The V call is TRBV2, the J call TRBJ1-2, with D possibly being TRBD1 (5 bases). The V end lost 2 bases, the J end lost 4 bases, and 14 bases lay between the germline ends. CDR1 is SNHLY and CDR2 is FYNNEI in the germline V gene. This CDR3 spans 15 amino acids. This CDR3 reads CASSETRERGYGYTF. In DNA, the CDR3 is TGTGCCAGCAGTGAAACGAGGGAGAGGGGCTATGGCTACACCTTC.

For the CDR3, the DNA is TGTGCCAGCAGTGTAACAGTTATGAACACTGAAGCTTTCTTT. Protein product: CASSVTVMNTEAFF. This chain connects TRBV27 to TRBJ1-1, with D unresolved. The germline gives CDR1 MNHEY, CDR2 SMNVEV (reference sequence). Trimming removed 5 bases at V and 0 bases at J, with 10 bases between. The CDR3 sequence is 14 residues long.

J is TRBJ1-1 and V is TRBV7-8, with D perhaps TRBD1 (6 bases). V lost 1 base to trimming and J lost 0 bases, with 9 bases between them. This CDR3 region has 15 residues. CDR1 is SGHVS and CDR2 is FQNEAQ in the germline V gene. The CDR3 bases are TGTGCCAGCAGCTTAGAAGGGGGAATGAACACTGAAGCTTTCTTT. Translated: CASSLEGGMNTEAFF.